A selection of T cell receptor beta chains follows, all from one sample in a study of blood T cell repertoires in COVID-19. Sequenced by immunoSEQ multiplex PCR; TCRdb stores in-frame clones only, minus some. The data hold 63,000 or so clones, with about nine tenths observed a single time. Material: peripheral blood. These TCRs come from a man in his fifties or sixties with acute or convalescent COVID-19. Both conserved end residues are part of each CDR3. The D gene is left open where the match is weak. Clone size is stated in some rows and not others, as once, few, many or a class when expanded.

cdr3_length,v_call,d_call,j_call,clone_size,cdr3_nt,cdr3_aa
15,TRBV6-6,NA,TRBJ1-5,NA,TGTGCCAGCAGTTACTCGAGCGGGTTGGATCAGCCCCAGCATTTT,CASSYSSGLDQPQHF
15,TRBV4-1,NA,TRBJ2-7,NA,TGCGCCAGCAGCCAGCAAGGCAGGGAACCCTACGAGCAGTACTTC,CASSQQGREPYEQYF
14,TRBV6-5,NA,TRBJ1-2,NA,TGTGCCAGCAGTTACATCGGGGGTTCTACTGGCTACACCTTC,CASSYIGGSTGYTF
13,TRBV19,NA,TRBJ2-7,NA,TGTGCCAGTACCGGACTCGAAGAGGGCGAGCAGTACTTC,CASTGLEEGEQYF
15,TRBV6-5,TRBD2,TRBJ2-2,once,TGTGCCAGCAGTACCACTAGCGGGCGCACCGGGGAGCTGTTTTTT,CASSTTSGRTGELFF
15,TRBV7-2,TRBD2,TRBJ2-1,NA,TGTGCCAGCAGCCTCGGGGGACTAGCGGCAAATGAGCAGTTCTTC,CASSLGGLAANEQFF
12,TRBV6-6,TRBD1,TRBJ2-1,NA,TGTGCCAGCAGCGACAGGGTCCATGAGCAGTTCTTC,CASSDRVHEQFF
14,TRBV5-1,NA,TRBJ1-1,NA,TGCGCCAGCAGCTTCCGGCGGCGTAAGACTGAAGCTTTCTTT,CASSFRRRKTEAFF
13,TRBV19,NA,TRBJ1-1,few,TGTGCCAGTAGTACCATTTCCGGGGCTGAAGCTTTCTTT,CASSTISGAEAFF
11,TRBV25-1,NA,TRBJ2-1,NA,TGTGCCAGCAGTCCTTCGGATGAGCAGTTCTTC,CASSPSDEQFF
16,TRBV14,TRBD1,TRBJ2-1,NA,TGTGCCAGCAGCCAGAACAGGGGGCTTAGGAACAATGAGCAGTTCTTC,CASSQNRGLRNNEQFF
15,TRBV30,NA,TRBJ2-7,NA,TGTGCCTGGAGCGCCGGGGGAGCTGGGTCCTACGAGCAGTACTTC,CAWSAGGAGSYEQYF
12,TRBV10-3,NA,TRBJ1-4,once,TGTGCCACCGGACAGACCAATGAAAAACTGTTTTTT,CATGQTNEKLFF
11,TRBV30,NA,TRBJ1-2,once,TGTGCCTGGTCCGACAGGTATGGCTACACCTTC,CAWSDRYGYTF
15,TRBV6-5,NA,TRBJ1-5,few,TGTGCCAGCGGGGCCTTTTCCTCAAGCAATCAGCCCCAGCATTTT,CASGAFSSSNQPQHF
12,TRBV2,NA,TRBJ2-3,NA,TGTGCCAGCAGGAGCCGCACAGATACGCAGTATTTT,CASRSRTDTQYF
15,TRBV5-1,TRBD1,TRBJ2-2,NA,TGCGCCAGCAGCCCCGGGACAGGGGGCCAAGGGGAGCTGTTTTTT,CASSPGTGGQGELFF